This record looks at one TCR beta chain sequence and its context. The antigen is not known. After removal of 8 bases from V and 4 bases from J, the junction contained 10 bases not matched to a gene. There are 14 residues in the CDR3. Germline CDR1 is KGHSH and CDR2 is LQKENI. The study ran its PCR with 60 Vbeta and 13 Jbeta primers. Method: immunoSEQ multiplex PCR; TCRdb's copy keeps in-frame clones and lacks some. The sample lists more than 150,000 clones; just under 80% were seen once. This entry is derived from a study of cytomegalovirus exposure and HLA in healthy donors. General study findings and limits: A later analysis revealed that TCR association rates differed between HLA loci, peaking at DRB1 and bottoming out at HLA-C. In an earlier analysis, most TCR beta V segments were productive about 87% or about 30% of the time.

The chain employs TRBV18 and TRBJ2-5; 7 bases agree with TRBD1. The receptor was isolated from a woman in her 30s in good health and CMV-seronegative. Input material: PBMCs. The CDR3 DNA reads TGTGCCAGCACAAGGGGGCAGGCAGGAGAGACCCAGTACTTC. Translated: CASTRGQAGETQYF.